Detailed here is one T cell receptor (beta chain). The sample comes from a study of blood T cell repertoires in COVID-19. Across the whole study: T cells, B-cell-depleted T cells, or PBMCs provided the cDNA or gDNA that served as material.

Only in-frame clones appear in the TCRdb table, and some are missing; sequencing was by immunoSEQ multiplex PCR. The top ten hold approximately 10% of the sample, which has 330,000 or so clones, approximately 88% seen once. This clonotype was sampled from a man aged 25 to 40 with COVID-19, enrolled during active disease. Input material: peripheral blood.

The CDR3 DNA follows: TGTGCCAGCAGCCAAGATTGGGGGGGGCCACAAGAGACCCAGTACTTC. Its translation is CASSQDWGGPQETQYF. The chain uses TRBV3-1 (or the pseudogene TRBV3-2) and TRBJ2-5, with a weak D call TRBD2 (7 bases). Per germline, CDR1 LGHDT and CDR2 YNNKEL (reference sequence). The CDR3 is 16 amino acids. The ends were cut back, 0 bases at V and 2 bases at J, with 13 bases in the middle.